Here is one T cell receptor (beta chain) with its context. What it recognizes is unknown. TCRdb re-called the 5' RACE reads and catalogs CDR3 proteins one per entry, DNA excluded. The listing records approximately 300,000 distinct CDR3 sequences. This record belongs to a study of monozygotic twins with inflammatory bowel disease. Overall study findings and caveats: In the analysis, different T cell subtypes could not be told apart. By inverse Simpson index, TCRbeta diversity was lower in IBD patients than in healthy co-twins.

The CDR3 spans 15 residues. This TCR came from a human donor with ulcerative colitis or Crohn's disease, or a healthy co-twin of an affected twin (not recorded which). The sample consisted of blood. The rearrangement joins TRBV12-3 or TRBV12-4 to TRBJ1-5. CDR3 protein: CASRMTGDSNQPQHF.